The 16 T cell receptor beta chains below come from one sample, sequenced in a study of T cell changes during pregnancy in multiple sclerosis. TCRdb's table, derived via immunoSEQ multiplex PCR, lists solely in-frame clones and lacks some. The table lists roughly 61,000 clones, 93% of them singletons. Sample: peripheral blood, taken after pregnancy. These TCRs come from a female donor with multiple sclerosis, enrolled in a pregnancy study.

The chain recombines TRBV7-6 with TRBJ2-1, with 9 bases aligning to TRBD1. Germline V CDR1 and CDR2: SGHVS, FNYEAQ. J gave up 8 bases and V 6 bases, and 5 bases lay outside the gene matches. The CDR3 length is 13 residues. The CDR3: CASRQTGGDEQFF. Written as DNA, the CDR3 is TGTGCCAGCAGACAAACAGGGGGCGATGAGCAGTTCTTC.

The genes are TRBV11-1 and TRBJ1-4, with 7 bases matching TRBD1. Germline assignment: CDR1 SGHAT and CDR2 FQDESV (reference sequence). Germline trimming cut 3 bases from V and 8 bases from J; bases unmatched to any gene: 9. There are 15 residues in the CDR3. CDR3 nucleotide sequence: TGTGCCAGCAGCTTGAACAGGGGATCCAACGAAAAACTGTTTTTT. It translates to CASSLNRGSNEKLFF. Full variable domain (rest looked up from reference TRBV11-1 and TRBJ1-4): EAEVAQSPRYKITEKSQAVAFWCDPISGHATLYWYRQILGQGPELLVQFQDESVVDDSQLPKDRFSAERLKGVDSTLKIQPAELGDSAMYLCASSLNRGSNEKLFFGSGTQLSVL.

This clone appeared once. The CDR3 loop is CASSLLAGSNEQFF. CDR3 DNA: TGTGCCAGCAGCTTGCTAGCGGGAAGCAATGAGCAGTTCTTC. This chain connects TRBV7-3 to TRBJ2-1; TRBD2 matches 9 bases. The V segment lost 3 bases and the J segment 6 bases; nucleotides outside the gene matches: 3. The CDR3 runs to 14 residues. Germline CDR1 SGHTA, CDR2 FQGTGA. Combining the CDR3 with reference TRBV7-3 and TRBJ2-1 gives the whole variable domain GAGVSQTPSNKVTEKGKYVELRCDPISGHTALYWYRQSLGQGPEFLIYFQGTGAADDSGLPNDRFFAVRPEGSVSTLKIQRTERGDSAVYLCASSLLAGSNEQFFGPGTRLTVL.

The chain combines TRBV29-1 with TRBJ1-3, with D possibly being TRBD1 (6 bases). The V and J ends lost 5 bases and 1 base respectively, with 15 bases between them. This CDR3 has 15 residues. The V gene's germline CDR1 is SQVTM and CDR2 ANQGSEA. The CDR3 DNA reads TGCAGCGTTAGCCACCAACAGGGATCTGGAAACACCATATATTTT. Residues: CSVSHQQGSGNTIYF.

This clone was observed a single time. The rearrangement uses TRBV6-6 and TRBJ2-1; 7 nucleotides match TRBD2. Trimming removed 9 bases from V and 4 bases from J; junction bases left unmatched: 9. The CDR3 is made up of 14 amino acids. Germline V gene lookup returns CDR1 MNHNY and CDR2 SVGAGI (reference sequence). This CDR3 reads CASRGGSSYNEQFF. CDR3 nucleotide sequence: TGTGCCAGTAGGGGCGGGAGTTCTTACAATGAGCAGTTCTTC.

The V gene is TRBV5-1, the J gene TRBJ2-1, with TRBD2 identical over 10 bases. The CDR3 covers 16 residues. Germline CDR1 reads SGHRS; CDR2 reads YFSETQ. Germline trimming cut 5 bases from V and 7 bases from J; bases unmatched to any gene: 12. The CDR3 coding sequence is TGCGCCAGCAGACTAGCGGGGACCAGCCCGGGGAATGAGCAGTTCTTC. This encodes CASRLAGTSPGNEQFF. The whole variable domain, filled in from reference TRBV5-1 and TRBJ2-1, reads KAGVTQTPRYLIKTRGQQVTLSCSPISGHRSVSWYQQTPGQGLQFLFEYFSETQRNKGNFPGRFSGRQFSNSRSEMNVSTLELGDSALYLCASRLAGTSPGNEQFFGPGTRLTVL.

This chain's CDR3 is CASSPDRENADTQYF. CDR3 nucleotides: TGTGCCAGCAGCCCCGACAGGGAGAACGCAGATACGCAGTATTTT. The chain recombines TRBV27 with TRBJ2-3; 7 bases line up with TRBD1. The germline V gene has CDR1 MNHEY and CDR2 SMNVEV (reference sequence). The CDR3 covers 15 residues. J was trimmed by 4 bases and V by 6 bases; bases with no gene match: 10.

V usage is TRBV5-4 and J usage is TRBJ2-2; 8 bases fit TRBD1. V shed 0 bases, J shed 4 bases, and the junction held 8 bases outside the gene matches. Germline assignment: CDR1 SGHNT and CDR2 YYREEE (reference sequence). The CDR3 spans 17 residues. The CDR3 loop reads CASSLAGGQGPTGELFF. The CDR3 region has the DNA TGTGCCAGCAGCTTGGCCGGAGGACAGGGCCCCACCGGGGAGCTGTTTTTT.

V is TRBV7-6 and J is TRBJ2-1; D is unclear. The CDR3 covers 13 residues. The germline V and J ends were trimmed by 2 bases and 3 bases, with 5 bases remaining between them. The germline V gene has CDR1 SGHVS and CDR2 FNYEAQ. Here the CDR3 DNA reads TGTGCCAGCAGCTTACGGGTCTACAATGAGCAGTTCTTC. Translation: CASSLRVYNEQFF.

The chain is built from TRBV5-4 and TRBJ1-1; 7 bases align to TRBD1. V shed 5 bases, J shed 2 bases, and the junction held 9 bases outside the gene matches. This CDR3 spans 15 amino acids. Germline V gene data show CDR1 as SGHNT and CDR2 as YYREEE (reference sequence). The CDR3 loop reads CASSPPGQLNTEAFF. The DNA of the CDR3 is TGTGCCAGCAGTCCTCCGGGACAGCTAAACACTGAAGCTTTCTTT.

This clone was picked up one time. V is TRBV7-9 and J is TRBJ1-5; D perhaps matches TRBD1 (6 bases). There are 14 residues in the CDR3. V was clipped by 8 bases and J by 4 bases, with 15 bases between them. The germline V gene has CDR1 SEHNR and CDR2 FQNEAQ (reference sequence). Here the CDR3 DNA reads TGTGCCAGCTCAACCGGGACACCTAATCAGCCCCAGCATTTT. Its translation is CASSTGTPNQPQHF.

The chain's CDR3 is CAWRGGQGARTFF. The CDR3 nucleotides are TGTGCCTGGAGGGGGGGACAGGGGGCGAGAACTTTCTTT. The J gene is TRBJ1-1, the V gene TRBV30; 12 bases are shared with TRBD1. With 3 bases clipped from V and 12 bases from J, the junction kept 8 bases outside the gene matches. Per germline, CDR1 GTSNPN and CDR2 SVGIG (reference sequence). This CDR3 comprises 13 residues.

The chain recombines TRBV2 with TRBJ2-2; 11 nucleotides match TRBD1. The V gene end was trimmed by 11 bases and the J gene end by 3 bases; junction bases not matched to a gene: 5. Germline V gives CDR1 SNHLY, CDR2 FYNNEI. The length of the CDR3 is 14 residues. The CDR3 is CACWTGGDTGELFF. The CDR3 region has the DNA TGTGCCTGCTGGACAGGGGGCGACACCGGGGAGCTGTTTTTT. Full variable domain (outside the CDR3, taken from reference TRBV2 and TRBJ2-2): EPEVTQTPSHQVTQMGQEVILRCVPISNHLYFYWYRQILGQKVEFLVSFYNNEISEKSEIFDDQFSVERPDGSNFTLKIRSTKLEDSAMYFCACWTGGDTGELFFGEGSRLTVL.

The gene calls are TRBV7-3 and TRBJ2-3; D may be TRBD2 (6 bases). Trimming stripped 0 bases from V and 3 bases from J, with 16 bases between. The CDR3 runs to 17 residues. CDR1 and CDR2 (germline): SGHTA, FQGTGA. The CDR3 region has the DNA TGTGCCAGCAGCTTAACAGGGTCGGCGGGAAAAACAGATACGCAGTATTTT. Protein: CASSLTGSAGKTDTQYF. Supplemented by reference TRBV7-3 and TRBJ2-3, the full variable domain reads GAGVSQTPSNKVTEKGKYVELRCDPISGHTALYWYRQSLGQGPEFLIYFQGTGAADDSGLPNDRFFAVRPEGSVSTLKIQRTERGDSAVYLCASSLTGSAGKTDTQYFGPGTRLTVL.

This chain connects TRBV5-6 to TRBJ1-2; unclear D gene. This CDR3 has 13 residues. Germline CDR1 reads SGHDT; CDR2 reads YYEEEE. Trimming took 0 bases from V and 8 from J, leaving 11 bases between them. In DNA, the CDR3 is TGTGCCAGCAGCTTGGTTTCCGGGTTCGGCTACACCTTC. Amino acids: CASSLVSGFGYTF.

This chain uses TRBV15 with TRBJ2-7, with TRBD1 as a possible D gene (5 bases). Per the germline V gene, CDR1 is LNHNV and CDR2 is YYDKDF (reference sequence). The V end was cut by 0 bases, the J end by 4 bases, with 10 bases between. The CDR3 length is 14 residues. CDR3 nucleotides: TGTGCCACCAGCAGAGAAATTCAGGGATACGAGCAGTACTTC. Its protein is CATSREIQGYEQYF.